The rows below give T cell receptor beta chains drawn from one sample of a study of identical twins. TCRdb re-derived calls from the 5' RACE reads in MiXCR, one entry per CDR3 protein. The sample has hundreds of thousands of distinct CDR3 sequences; about 12% are singletons. This same sample was also part of a study on yellow fever vaccine responses in identical twins.

Material: PBMCs. The receptors here all came from a woman younger than 30 in good health. Both conserved end residues are part of each CDR3. The D gene is left open where the match is weak.

D gene: .
J gene: TRBJ2-6
V gene: TRBV12-3/TRBV12-4
CDR3 protein: CASSPWGSSSGANVLTF

D gene: TRBD1
J gene: TRBJ2-6
V gene: TRBV2
CDR3 protein: CASSVQGANSGANVLTF

D gene: .
J gene: TRBJ1-2
V gene: TRBV13
CDR3 protein: CASSFRGGYTF

D gene: .
J gene: TRBJ1-1
V gene: TRBV10-3
CDR3 protein: CAMGGAETEAFF

D gene: .
J gene: TRBJ1-5
V gene: TRBV4-2
CDR3 protein: CASSQDSGKNQPQHF

D gene: TRBD1
J gene: TRBJ2-7
V gene: TRBV25-1
CDR3 protein: CASSDLTGWPHEQYF

D gene: .
J gene: TRBJ2-5
V gene: TRBV5-1
CDR3 protein: CASSLYRGLQETQYF

D gene: TRBD2
J gene: TRBJ2-3
V gene: TRBV20-1
CDR3 protein: CSAGVAGAGDTQYF

D gene: .
J gene: TRBJ2-7
V gene: TRBV24-1
CDR3 protein: CATSTGQKEQYF

D gene: .
J gene: TRBJ1-5
V gene: TRBV6-1
CDR3 protein: CASQAGNQPQHF

D gene: .
J gene: TRBJ2-1
V gene: TRBV9
CDR3 protein: CASSVGQLEGNEQFF

D gene: TRBD2
J gene: TRBJ2-7
V gene: TRBV6-1
CDR3 protein: CASRDGLAGPYEQYF

D gene: TRBD2
J gene: TRBJ2-3
V gene: TRBV7-3
CDR3 protein: CASSQKREPGDTQYF

D gene: TRBD2
J gene: TRBJ2-1
V gene: TRBV20-1
CDR3 protein: CSARDQGLVLEQFF

D gene: .
J gene: TRBJ1-3
V gene: TRBV7-8
CDR3 protein: CASSLSGDSGNTIYF

D gene: .
J gene: TRBJ1-6
V gene: TRBV29-1
CDR3 protein: CSVAHTNNSPLHF

D gene: TRBD1
J gene: TRBJ1-5
V gene: TRBV12-3/TRBV12-4
CDR3 protein: CASSFRDRDDQPQHF

D gene: TRBD2
J gene: TRBJ2-3
V gene: TRBV28
CDR3 protein: CASSASQTGGDTQYF

D gene: .
J gene: TRBJ2-5
V gene: TRBV7-9
CDR3 protein: CASSEQYQETQYF

D gene: .
J gene: TRBJ2-1
V gene: TRBV15
CDR3 protein: CATSSNMGNEQFF

D gene: TRBD2
J gene: TRBJ2-3
V gene: TRBV29-1
CDR3 protein: CSVVGASGITDTQYF

D gene: .
J gene: TRBJ2-5
V gene: TRBV3-1
CDR3 protein: CASSQWGRQETQYF

D gene: .
J gene: TRBJ1-6
V gene: TRBV7-2
CDR3 protein: CASSLAHKVNNSPLHF

D gene: .
J gene: TRBJ2-1
V gene: TRBV29-1
CDR3 protein: CSVEDPRLGGNEQFF

D gene: TRBD1
J gene: TRBJ2-1
V gene: TRBV11-3
CDR3 protein: CASSPGQGAFDEQFF

D gene: .
J gene: TRBJ2-1
V gene: TRBV12-3/TRBV12-4
CDR3 protein: CASSNHFEQISYNEQFF

D gene: .
J gene: TRBJ2-3
V gene: TRBV5-1
CDR3 protein: CASSPFDGSTDTQYF

D gene: TRBD1
J gene: TRBJ2-1
V gene: TRBV2
CDR3 protein: CATTAGGGEQFF

D gene: .
J gene: TRBJ2-5
V gene: TRBV5-1
CDR3 protein: CASSARTDLIGTQYF

D gene: TRBD2
J gene: TRBJ2-2
V gene: TRBV5-5
CDR3 protein: CASSSHSGRALGELFF

D gene: TRBD1
J gene: TRBJ1-1
V gene: TRBV20-1
CDR3 protein: CSARLGQENTEAFF

D gene: TRBD2
J gene: TRBJ2-3
V gene: TRBV6-4
CDR3 protein: CASSETSEDTQYF

D gene: .
J gene: TRBJ1-5
V gene: TRBV28
CDR3 protein: CASRPYTSSNQPQHF

D gene: .
J gene: TRBJ2-5
V gene: TRBV20-1
CDR3 protein: CSARKGAEETQYF

D gene: .
J gene: TRBJ1-2
V gene: TRBV12-3/TRBV12-4
CDR3 protein: CASSFGSGGYGYTF

D gene: TRBD1
J gene: TRBJ1-6
V gene: TRBV12-3/TRBV12-4
CDR3 protein: CASRKPGQPLDSPLHF

D gene: TRBD2
J gene: TRBJ2-5
V gene: TRBV10-3
CDR3 protein: CAISESWGIAGEETQYF

D gene: TRBD1
J gene: TRBJ2-7
V gene: TRBV20-1
CDR3 protein: CSAPTGLGPYEQYF

D gene: .
J gene: TRBJ1-4
V gene: TRBV15
CDR3 protein: CATSRQGAEKLFF

D gene: TRBD1
J gene: TRBJ1-2
V gene: TRBV12-3/TRBV12-4
CDR3 protein: CASSWTGLTSNYGYTF

D gene: TRBD2
J gene: TRBJ2-3
V gene: TRBV4-1
CDR3 protein: CASSHPRGAGDTDTQYF

D gene: TRBD2
J gene: TRBJ2-1
V gene: TRBV7-3
CDR3 protein: CASSPSGVGNNEQFF

D gene: .
J gene: TRBJ1-6
V gene: TRBV4-1
CDR3 protein: CASSQDYGGLRTLHF

D gene: .
J gene: TRBJ2-1
V gene: TRBV20-1
CDR3 protein: CSARHPEGEQFF